This TCR beta chain was obtained from a study of T-cell memory formation after mild COVID-19. Study background: TCR clusters largely stayed donor specific.

Study-wide points: Clones contracting day 15 to 85 were balanced CD4/CD8; later expanders leaned CD4+.

TCRdb analysed the 5' RACE reads with MiXCR anew, one entry per CDR3 protein. The sample comprises about 110,000 distinct CDR3 sequences, over 15% of which are singletons, and approximately 5% rests with the top ten. The CDR3 spans 12 residues. From germline, CDR1 is SGHTA and CDR2 FQGNSA. The V gene lost 1 base and the J gene lost 4 bases, with 4 bases spanning the gap. This clonotype was recorded many times. Its antigen is unidentified. The sample comprised PBMCs or a T cell subset sorted from them (not recorded which). The genes are TRBV7-2 and TRBJ2-5; unclear D gene. The clonotype originates from a man aged 18 to 30 who had mild COVID-19 (a few samples of this study predate the infection). Cell type and time point are not known. CDR3 nucleotides: TGTGCCAGCAGCTTAGGCAGAGAGACCCAGTACTTC. Translating gives CASSLGRETQYF.